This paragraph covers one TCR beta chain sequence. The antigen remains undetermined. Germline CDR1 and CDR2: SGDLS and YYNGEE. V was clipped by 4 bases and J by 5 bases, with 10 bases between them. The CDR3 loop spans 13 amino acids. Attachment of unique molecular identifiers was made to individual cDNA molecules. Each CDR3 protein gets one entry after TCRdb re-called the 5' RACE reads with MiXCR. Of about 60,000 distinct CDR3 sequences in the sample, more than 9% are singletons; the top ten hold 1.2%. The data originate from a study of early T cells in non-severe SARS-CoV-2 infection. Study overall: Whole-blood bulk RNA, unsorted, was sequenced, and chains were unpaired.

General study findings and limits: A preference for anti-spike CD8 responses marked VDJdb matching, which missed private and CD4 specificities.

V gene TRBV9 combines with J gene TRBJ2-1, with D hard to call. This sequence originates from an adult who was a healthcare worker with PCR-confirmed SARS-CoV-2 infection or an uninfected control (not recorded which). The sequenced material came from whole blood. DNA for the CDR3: TGTGCCAGCAGCCCCCCAAGTAACAATGAGCAGTTCTTC. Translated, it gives CASSPPSNNEQFF.